One T cell receptor beta chain is described in this entry. Its antigen is currently unknown. These data are taken from a study of cytomegalovirus exposure and HLA in healthy donors. Study-level results: Reportedly, diagnosis of cytomegalovirus status by the classifier showed high specificity and sensitivity. Listed as cytomegalovirus-associated were 150 or so TCR beta chains.

The CDR3 has 14 amino acids. Unmatched junction bases numbered 0, after V lost 4 bases and J lost 7 bases. The germline V gene encodes CDR1 MRHNA and CDR2 SNTAGT. Sequencing was performed with immunoSEQ multiplex PCR; in TCRdb, only in-frame clones are kept and a portion is missing. The sample has tens of thousands of clones, about 95% seen once; the top ten hold 0.9% to 1.5%. The receptor comes from a woman aged 18-29 years in good health and CMV-seronegative. The source material was PBMCs. The chain links TRBV6-4 to TRBJ2-1, with 14 positions matching TRBD2. The CDR3 sequence is CASSGLAGGNEQFF. CDR3 sequence (DNA): TGTGCCAGCAGTGGACTAGCGGGGGGGAATGAGCAGTTCTTC.